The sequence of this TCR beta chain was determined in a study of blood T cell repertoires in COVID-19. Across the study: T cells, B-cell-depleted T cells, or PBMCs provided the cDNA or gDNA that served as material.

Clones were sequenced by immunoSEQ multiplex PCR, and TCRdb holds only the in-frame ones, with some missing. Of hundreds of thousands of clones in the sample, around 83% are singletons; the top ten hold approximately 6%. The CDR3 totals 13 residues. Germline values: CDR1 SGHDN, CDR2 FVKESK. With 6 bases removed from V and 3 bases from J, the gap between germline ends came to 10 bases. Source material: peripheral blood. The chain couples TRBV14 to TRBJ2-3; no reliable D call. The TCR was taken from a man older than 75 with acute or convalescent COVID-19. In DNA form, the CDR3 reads TGTGCCAGCAGGTACAGTGGGACAGATACGCAGTATTTT. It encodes CASRYSGTDTQYF.